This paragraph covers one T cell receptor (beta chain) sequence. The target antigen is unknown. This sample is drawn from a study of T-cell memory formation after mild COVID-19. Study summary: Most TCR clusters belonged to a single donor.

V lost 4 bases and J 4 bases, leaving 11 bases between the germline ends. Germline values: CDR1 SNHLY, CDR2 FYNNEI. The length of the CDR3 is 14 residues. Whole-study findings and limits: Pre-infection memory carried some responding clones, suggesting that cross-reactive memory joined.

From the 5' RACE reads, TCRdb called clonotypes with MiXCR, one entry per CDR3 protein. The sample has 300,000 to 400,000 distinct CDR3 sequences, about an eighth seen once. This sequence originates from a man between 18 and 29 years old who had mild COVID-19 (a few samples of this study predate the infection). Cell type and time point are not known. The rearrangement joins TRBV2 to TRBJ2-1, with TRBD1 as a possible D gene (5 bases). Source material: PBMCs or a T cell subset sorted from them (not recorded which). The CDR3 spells CASSGGAIYNEQFF. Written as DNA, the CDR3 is TGTGCCAGCAGTGGGGGCGCGATTTACAATGAGCAGTTCTTC.